This T cell receptor (beta chain) originates from a study of early T cells in non-severe SARS-CoV-2 infection. TCRdb re-called the 5' RACE reads with MiXCR, one entry per CDR3 protein. The repertoire holds about 62,000 distinct CDR3 sequences, with roughly a tenth as singletons. This clonotype was recorded at least ten times. Trimming at V came to 8 bases and at J to 0 bases, leaving 9 bases not matched to a gene. The CDR3 spans 15 residues. The V gene's germline CDR1 is SGHTA and CDR2 FQGNSA. The specimen was whole blood. The V gene is TRBV7-2, the J gene TRBJ2-5; 7 bases agree with TRBD1. This TCR was sampled from an adult who was a healthcare worker with PCR-confirmed SARS-CoV-2 infection or an uninfected control (not recorded which). Here the CDR3 reads CASGLQGLDQETQYF. The CDR3 coding sequence is TGTGCCAGCGGATTACAGGGGCTAGACCAAGAGACCCAGTACTTC.